Below, 15 T cell receptor beta chains from the same sample are listed, as sequenced in a study of blood T cell repertoires in COVID-19. The data were produced by immunoSEQ multiplex PCR, yet TCRdb's version contains in-frame clones alone and is incomplete. The sample gives roughly 220,000 clones, around three quarters of which show up once; 5.5% is in the top ten. The specimen was peripheral blood. The receptors derive from a woman in her 70s with acute or convalescent COVID-19.

This clone has only one observation. The chain is built from TRBV3-1 (or the pseudogene TRBV3-2) and TRBJ1-2; unclear D gene. The V gene lost 4 bases and the J gene lost 5 bases, with 11 bases spanning the gap. There are 13 residues in the CDR3. Germline lookup yields CDR1 LGHDT and CDR2 YNNKEL (reference sequence). Here the CDR3 reads CASSRGGPYGYTF. In DNA form, the CDR3 reads TGTGCCAGCAGCCGTGGCGGGCCTTATGGCTACACCTTC.

This clone showed up just a few times. The rearrangement uses TRBV5-4 and TRBJ2-1; TRBD2 aligns across 8 bases. V lost 0 bases, J lost 5 bases, and 10 bases stayed unmatched. This CDR3 is built from 17 residues. Germline CDR1 is SGHNT and CDR2 is YYREEE (reference sequence). DNA for the CDR3: TGTGCCAGCAGCTTGGGCCCTACCAGCGGGGGTAACAATGAGCAGTTCTTC. As protein: CASSLGPTSGGNNEQFF.

This clone was recorded many times. This chain connects TRBV6-6 to TRBJ1-2, with TRBD1 identical over 7 bases. Germline loops: CDR1 MNHNY, CDR2 SVGAGI (reference sequence). The CDR3 sequence is 13 residues long. With 7 bases clipped from V and 3 bases from J, the junction kept 5 bases outside the gene matches. The CDR3 sequence: CASNPGTDYGYTF. Here the CDR3 DNA reads TGTGCCAGCAACCCCGGGACAGACTATGGCTACACCTTC.

The chain carries TRBV2 and TRBJ2-7; TRBD1 matches at 9 bases. Germline V CDR1 and CDR2: SNHLY, FYNNEI. V lost 6 bases, J lost 1 base, and 4 bases stayed unmatched. The CDR3 is 14 amino acids. CDR3 sequence reads: CASRGTGLSYEQYF. CDR3 DNA sequence: TGTGCCAGCAGAGGGACAGGGCTTTCCTACGAGCAGTACTTC.

This clone has more than one count but fewer than ten. This chain joins TRBV3-1 (or the pseudogene TRBV3-2) and TRBJ2-5, with D possibly TRBD2 on 5 matching bases. The CDR3 length is 14 residues. Germline CDR1 and CDR2: LGHDT and YNNKEL (reference sequence). V shed 4 bases and J shed 2 bases, with 11 bases lying between them. CDR3 sequence (DNA): TGTGCCAGCAGCCCCAGGACTGATCAAGAGACCCAGTACTTC. Its translation is CASSPRTDQETQYF.

The gene calls are TRBV3-1 (or the pseudogene TRBV3-2) and TRBJ2-7; 12 positions agree with TRBD2. Unmatched junction bases numbered 11, after V lost 9 bases and J lost 11 bases. Per the germline V gene, CDR1 is LGHDT and CDR2 is YNNKEL (reference sequence). The CDR3 totals 13 residues. The CDR3 protein is CARVPGLAGFKYF. CDR3 DNA sequence: TGTGCCAGGGTACCGGGACTAGCGGGTTTTAAGTACTTC.

V usage is TRBV19 and J usage is TRBJ1-2, with D uncertain. The length of the CDR3 is 14 residues. V was cut by 3 bases and J by 3 bases, with 11 bases left in between. The germline V gene encodes CDR1 LNHDA and CDR2 SQIVND (reference sequence). The CDR3 nucleotides are TGTGCCAGTAGTATTGCCGGGGAGTACTATGGCTACACCTTC. Its protein is CASSIAGEYYGYTF.

With respect to this clone: Other DNA sequences in the sample encode the same CDR3. The genes are TRBV5-1 and TRBJ1-3; 10 bases map to TRBD1. The V gene's germline CDR1 is SGHRS and CDR2 YFSETQ. J gave up 2 bases and V 2 bases, and 4 bases lay outside the gene matches. The CDR3 is made up of 16 amino acids. CDR3 region: CASSFDRGLAGNTIYF. CDR3 DNA: TGCGCCAGCAGCTTCGACAGGGGGCTTGCTGGAAACACCATATATTTT.

The gene calls are TRBV9 and TRBJ2-7, with 11 bases lining up with TRBD1. CDR1 and CDR2 (germline): SGDLS, YYNGEE. Trimming at V came to 3 bases and at J to 3 bases, leaving 5 bases not matched to a gene. This CDR3 has 15 amino acids. The CDR3 sequence is CASSAGTGGFYEQYF. The CDR3 DNA follows: TGTGCCAGCAGCGCAGGGACAGGGGGGTTCTACGAGCAGTACTTC.

The genes are TRBV11-3 and TRBJ2-3, with TRBD1 identical over 7 bases. Germline V lookup: CDR1 SGHNT, CDR2 YENEEA. This CDR3 region has 12 residues. Trimming removed 4 bases from V and 6 bases from J; junction bases left unmatched: 1. CDR3 sequence reads: CASSSGQDTQYF. For the CDR3, the DNA is TGTGCCAGCAGCTCGGGACAGGATACGCAGTATTTT.

This clone was detected a few times. The chain uses TRBV5-1 and TRBJ2-7; 7 positions agree with TRBD2. CDR3 length: 15 amino acids. Germline CDR1 and CDR2: SGHRS and YFSETQ. The J segment lost 0 bases and the V segment lost 3 bases, leaving 6 bases of the junction unmatched. The CDR3 is CASSSGRDPSYEQYF. The DNA for the CDR3 is TGCGCCAGCAGCTCGGGGAGGGACCCCTCCTACGAGCAGTACTTC.

The chain recombines TRBV6-5 with TRBJ2-1; D perhaps matches TRBD2 (6 bases). CDR1 is MNHEY and CDR2 is SVGAGI in the germline V gene. The CDR3 has 13 amino acids. Trimming took 3 bases from V and 4 from J, leaving 7 bases between them. CDR3 sequence: CASSYRGYNEQFF. The CDR3 DNA is TGTGCCAGCAGTTATCGGGGGTACAATGAGCAGTTCTTC.

The chain carries TRBV24-1 and TRBJ2-7, with a weak D call TRBD2 (5 bases). Germline CDR1 reads KGHDR; CDR2 reads SFDVKD. The CDR3 length is 13 residues. V was cut by 3 bases and J by 5 bases, with 10 bases left in between. CDR3 in DNA: TGTGCCACCAGTGATGGGAGCCTAAACGAGCAGTACTTC. Its protein product is CATSDGSLNEQYF.

The V call is TRBV15, the J call TRBJ2-1; 7 nucleotides align to TRBD1. The CDR3 runs to 16 residues. The V gene's germline CDR1 is LNHNV and CDR2 YYDKDF (reference sequence). Trimming took 2 bases from V and 0 from J; bases not matched to a gene: 4. CDR3 bases: TGTGCCACCAGCAGAATCAGGGGGAGCTCCTACAATGAGCAGTTCTTC. It encodes CATSRIRGSSYNEQFF.

The J gene is TRBJ2-1, the V gene TRBV12-5; tentatively, D is TRBD1 (6 bases). V was shortened by 2 bases and J by 7 bases, with 9 bases between the two germline ends. Germline loops: CDR1 LGHNT, CDR2 FRNRAP. This CDR3 region has 13 residues. The CDR3 spells CASGLSTGNEQFF. In DNA form, the CDR3 reads TGTGCTAGTGGTTTGTCAACAGGGAATGAGCAGTTCTTC.